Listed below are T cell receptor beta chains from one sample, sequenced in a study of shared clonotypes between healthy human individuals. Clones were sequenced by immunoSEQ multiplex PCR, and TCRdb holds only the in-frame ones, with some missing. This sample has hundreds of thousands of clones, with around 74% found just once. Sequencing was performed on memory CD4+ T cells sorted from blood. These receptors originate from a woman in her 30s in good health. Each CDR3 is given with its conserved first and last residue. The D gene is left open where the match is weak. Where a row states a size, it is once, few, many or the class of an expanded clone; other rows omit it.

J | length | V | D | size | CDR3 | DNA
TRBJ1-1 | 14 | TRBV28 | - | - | CATTWTGVNTEAFF | TGTGCCACGACTTGGACGGGAGTAAACACTGAAGCTTTCTTT
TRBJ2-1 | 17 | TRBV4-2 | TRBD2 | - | CASSQARLAGEGNEQFF | TGTGCCAGCAGCCAAGCCCGACTAGCGGGAGAGGGCAATGAGCAGTTCTTC
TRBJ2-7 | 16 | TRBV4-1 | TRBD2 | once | CASSLRVGSGSYEQYF | TGCGCCAGCAGCCTCCGCGTTGGTAGCGGGAGCTACGAGCAGTACTTC
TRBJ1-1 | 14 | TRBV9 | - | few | CASSARRVNTEAFF | TGTGCCAGCAGTGCCCGCAGGGTAAACACTGAAGCTTTCTTT
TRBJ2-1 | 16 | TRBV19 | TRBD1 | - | CASRLTWDRGINEQFF | TGTGCCAGTAGGCTAACCTGGGACAGGGGAATCAATGAGCAGTTCTTC
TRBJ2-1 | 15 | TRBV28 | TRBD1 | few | CASSLAGQGDEEQFF | TGTGCCAGCAGTTTAGCGGGACAGGGTGATGAAGAGCAGTTCTTC
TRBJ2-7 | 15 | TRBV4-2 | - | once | CASSQGGTSSYEQYF | TGTGCCAGCAGCCAAGGGGGGACGTCGTCCTACGAGCAGTACTTC
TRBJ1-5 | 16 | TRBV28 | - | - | CASSLRFRGRDQPQHF | TGTGCCAGCAGTTTGAGGTTCCGAGGCAGAGATCAGCCCCAGCATTTT
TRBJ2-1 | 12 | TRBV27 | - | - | CASSFLGDEQFF | TGTGCCAGCAGTTTTCTGGGTGATGAGCAGTTCTTC
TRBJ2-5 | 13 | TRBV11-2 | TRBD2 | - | CASSSGLGGTQYF | TGTGCCAGCAGCTCCGGACTAGGAGGGACCCAGTACTTC
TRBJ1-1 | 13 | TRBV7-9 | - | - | CASSSDWNTEAFF | TGTGCCAGCAGCTCAGATTGGAACACTGAAGCTTTCTTT
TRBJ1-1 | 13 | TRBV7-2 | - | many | CASSLHRNTEAFF | TGTGCCAGCAGCTTACACCGGAACACTGAAGCTTTCTTT
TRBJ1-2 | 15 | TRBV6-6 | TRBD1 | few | CASSRTGFNNYGYTF | TGTGCCAGCAGCCGGACAGGCTTCAATAACTATGGCTACACCTTC
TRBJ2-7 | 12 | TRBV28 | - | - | CASRSGTVQQYF | TGTGCCAGCAGATCCGGGACCGTGCAGCAGTACTTC
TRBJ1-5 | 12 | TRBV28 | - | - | CASGPFHQPQHF | TGTGCCAGCGGGCCTTTTCATCAGCCCCAGCATTTT
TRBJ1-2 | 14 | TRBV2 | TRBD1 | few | CASSPSRQGTGYTF | TGTGCCAGCAGTCCATCCCGACAGGGGACTGGCTACACCTTC
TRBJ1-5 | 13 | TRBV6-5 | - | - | CASRKHSNQPQHF | TGTGCCAGCCGGAAACATAGCAATCAGCCCCAGCATTTT
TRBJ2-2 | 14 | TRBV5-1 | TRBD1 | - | CASSPMTGPGELFF | TGCGCCAGCAGCCCGATGACAGGGCCCGGGGAGCTGTTTTTT
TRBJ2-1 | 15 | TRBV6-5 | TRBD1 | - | CASSAGGFAYNEQFF | TGTGCCAGCAGTGCAGGGGGCTTCGCCTACAATGAGCAGTTCTTC
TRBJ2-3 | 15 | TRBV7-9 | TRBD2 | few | CASSAGTSATDTQYF | TGTGCCAGCAGCGCAGGGACTAGCGCCACAGATACGCAGTATTTT
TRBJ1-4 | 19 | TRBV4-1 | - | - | CASSQLLGGIVPTNEKLFF | TGCGCCAGCAGCCAATTACTCGGGGGTATAGTCCCAACTAATGAAAAACTGTTTTTT
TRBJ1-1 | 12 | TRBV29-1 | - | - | CSALLGFTEAFF | TGCAGCGCCCTGCTGGGTTTTACTGAAGCTTTCTTT
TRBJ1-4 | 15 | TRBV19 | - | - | CASSPRRLRGEKLFF | TGTGCCAGTAGTCCCCGACGCCTAAGGGGAGAAAAACTGTTTTTT
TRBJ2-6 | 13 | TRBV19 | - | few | CASSPPGANVLTF | TGTGCCAGTAGTCCGCCTGGGGCCAACGTCCTGACTTTC
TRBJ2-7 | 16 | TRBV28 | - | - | CASKGGGWFLSYEQYF | TGTGCCAGTAAGGGGGGAGGATGGTTCCTCTCCTACGAGCAGTACTTC
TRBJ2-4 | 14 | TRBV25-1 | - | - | CASMEGAGKNIQYF | TGTGCCAGCATGGAGGGGGCAGGCAAAAACATTCAGTACTTC
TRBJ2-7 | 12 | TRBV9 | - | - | CASSVDSGKQYF | TGTGCCAGCAGCGTAGATTCCGGGAAGCAGTACTTC
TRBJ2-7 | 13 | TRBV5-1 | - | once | CASGGRSSYEQYF | TGCGCCAGCGGAGGCAGGAGCTCCTACGAGCAGTACTTC
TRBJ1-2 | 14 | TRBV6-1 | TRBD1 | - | CASRRQGKNYGYTF | TGTGCCAGCAGGAGACAGGGGAAAAACTATGGCTACACCTTC
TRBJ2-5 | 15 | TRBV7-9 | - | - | CASSWGRGSKETQYF | TGTGCCAGCAGCTGGGGCCGGGGGTCGAAAGAGACCCAGTACTTC
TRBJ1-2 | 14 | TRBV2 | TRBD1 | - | CASSPTTGGYGYTF | TGTGCCAGCAGTCCGACGACAGGGGGGTACGGCTACACCTTC
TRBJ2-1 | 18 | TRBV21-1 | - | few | CASSNRHSGRNSDDEQFF | TGTGCCAGCAGCAACAGACATAGCGGGAGGAATAGCGACGATGAGCAGTTCTTC
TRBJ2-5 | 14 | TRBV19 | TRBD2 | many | CASSSTGGRETQYF | TGTGCCAGTAGTAGTACGGGAGGCCGGGAGACCCAGTACTTC
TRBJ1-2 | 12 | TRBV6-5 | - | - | CASSTGFYGYTF | TGTGCCAGCAGTACAGGTTTCTATGGCTACACCTTC
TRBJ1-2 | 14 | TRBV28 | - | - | CASSSPSGIYGYTF | TGTGCCAGCAGTTCCCCTTCAGGGATCTATGGCTACACCTTC
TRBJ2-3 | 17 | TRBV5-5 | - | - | CASSPTGRGLSTDTQYF | TGTGCCAGCAGCCCCACAGGGAGGGGACTTAGCACAGATACGCAGTATTTT
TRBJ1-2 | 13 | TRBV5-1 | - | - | CASSQVIGYGYTF | TGCGCCAGCAGCCAGGTTATAGGCTATGGCTACACCTTC
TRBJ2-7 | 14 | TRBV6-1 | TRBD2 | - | CASSGTSGYYEQYF | TGTGCCAGCAGTGGGACTAGCGGGTACTACGAGCAGTACTTC
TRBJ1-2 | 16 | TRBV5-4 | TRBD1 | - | CASSLDLGQENYGYTF | TGTGCCAGCAGCTTGGATCTGGGACAGGAGAACTATGGCTACACCTTC
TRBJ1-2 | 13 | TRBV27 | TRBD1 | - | CASSPPDRGGYTF | TGTGCCAGCAGTCCACCCGACAGGGGTGGCTACACCTTC
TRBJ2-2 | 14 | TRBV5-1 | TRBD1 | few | CASSADRGTGELFF | TGCGCCAGCAGCGCGGACAGGGGCACCGGGGAGCTGTTTTTT